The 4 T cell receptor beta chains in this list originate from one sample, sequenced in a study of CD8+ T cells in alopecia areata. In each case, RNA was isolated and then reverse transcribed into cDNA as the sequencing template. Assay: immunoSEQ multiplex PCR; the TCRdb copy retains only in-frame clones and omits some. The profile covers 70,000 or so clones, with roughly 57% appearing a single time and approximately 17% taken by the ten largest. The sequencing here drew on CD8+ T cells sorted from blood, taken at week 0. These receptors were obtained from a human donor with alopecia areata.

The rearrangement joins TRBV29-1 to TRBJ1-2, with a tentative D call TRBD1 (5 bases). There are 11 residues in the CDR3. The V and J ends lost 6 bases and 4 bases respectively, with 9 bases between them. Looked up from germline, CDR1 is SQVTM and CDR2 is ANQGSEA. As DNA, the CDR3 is TGCAGCGTCAGGGTCGGCTATGGCTACACCTTC. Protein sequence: CSVRVGYGYTF.

The CDR3 DNA reads as TGCAGTGCTGGGCGGGATCAGCCCCAGCATTTT. Amino acids: CSAGRDQPQHF. The V gene is TRBV20-1, the J gene TRBJ1-5, with D uncertain. The germline V and J ends were trimmed by 5 bases and 5 bases, with 7 bases remaining between them. Germline V lookup: CDR1 DFQATT, CDR2 SNEGSKA (reference sequence). This CDR3 spans 11 amino acids.

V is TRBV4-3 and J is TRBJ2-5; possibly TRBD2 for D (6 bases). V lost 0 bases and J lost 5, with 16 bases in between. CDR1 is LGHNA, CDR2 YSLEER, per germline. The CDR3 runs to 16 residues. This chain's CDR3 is CASSQDFAGRRETQYF. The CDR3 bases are TGCGCCAGCAGCCAAGATTTTGCGGGGCGGAGGGAGACCCAGTACTTC.

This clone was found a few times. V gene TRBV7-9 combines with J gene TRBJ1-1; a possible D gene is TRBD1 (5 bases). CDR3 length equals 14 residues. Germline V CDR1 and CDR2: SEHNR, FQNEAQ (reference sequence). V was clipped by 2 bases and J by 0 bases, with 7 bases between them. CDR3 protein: CASSLRDVNTEAFF. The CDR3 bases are TGTGCCAGCAGCTTAAGGGACGTGAACACTGAAGCTTTCTTT.